Each of the 4 T cell receptor beta chains below was sequenced from the same sample in a study of OX40 agonist ivuxolimab in advanced cancers. Profiling relied on immunoSEQ multiplex PCR, and the TCRdb table lists in-frame clones only, not all of them. The sample holds around 65,000 clones, about 90% seen once. The sequencing here drew on CD4+ or CD8+ T cells sorted from blood, taken in a trial of the OX40 agonist ivuxolimab. The receptor source for this set is an adult with an advanced solid tumor such as melanoma, head and neck, liver or kidney cancer.

J is TRBJ2-7 and V is TRBV19; the D gene is possibly TRBD1 (8 bases). CDR3 size: 16 residues. CDR1 and CDR2 from the germline V gene are LNHDA and SQIVND (reference sequence). V lost 3 bases to trimming and J lost 0 bases, with 15 bases between them. The DNA for the CDR3 is TGTGCCAGTAGTATGGGGGGGACAGGTCGCTCCTACGAGCAGTACTTC. This sequence encodes CASSMGGTGRSYEQYF.

The V and J genes are TRBV5-1 and TRBJ1-2; D perhaps matches TRBD1 (6 bases). Germline V gene data show CDR1 as SGHRS and CDR2 as YFSETQ. The CDR3 has 17 amino acids. Trimming removed 5 bases at V and 1 base at J, with 21 bases between. The CDR3 is CASRSDRSFVGNYGYTF. Here the CDR3 DNA reads TGCGCCAGCAGATCCGACAGGTCCTTTGTCGGTAACTATGGCTACACCTTC.

J is TRBJ1-3 and V is TRBV4-2; D perhaps matches TRBD1 (5 bases). Germline V gene data show CDR1 as LGHNA and CDR2 as YNFKEQ. V lost 1 base, J lost 0 bases, and 10 bases lay in between. The CDR3 is made up of 16 amino acids. The CDR3 is CASSQGDVGSGNTIYF. CDR3 DNA: TGTGCCAGCAGCCAAGGGGACGTGGGCTCTGGAAACACCATATATTTT.

This chain uses TRBV6-1 with TRBJ1-1, with D possibly matching TRBD1 (6 bases). With 6 bases removed from V and 6 bases from J, the gap between germline ends came to 14 bases. CDR3 length: 13 amino acids. Germline CDR1 reads MNHNS; CDR2 reads SASEGT. The CDR3 DNA reads as TGTGCCAGCAGAGATTTTAGGGGGTCTGAAGCTTTCTTT. Translated: CASRDFRGSEAFF.